Listed below are T cell receptor beta chains from one sample, sequenced in a study of beta chain features in type 1 diabetes. Sequencing used immunoSEQ multiplex PCR; TCRdb keeps in-frame clones, though not all of them. The sample carries roughly 170,000 clones, roughly an eighth recorded once. The specimen was central memory CD4+ T cells from blood. These receptors were taken from a woman younger than 30 in good health. Both conserved end residues are part of each CDR3.

V gene: TRBV21-1; J gene: TRBJ2-1; CDR3 protein: CASREPGLPYNEQFF
V gene: TRBV27; J gene: TRBJ2-5; CDR3 protein: CASSFASGTETQYF
V gene: TRBV11-2; J gene: TRBJ2-3; CDR3 protein: CASSLTGTAGTTQYF
V gene: TRBV30; J gene: TRBJ2-1; CDR3 protein: CAWSEGQINEQFF
V gene: TRBV5-4; J gene: TRBJ1-1; CDR3 protein: CASSFGISYAEAFF
V gene: TRBV30; J gene: TRBJ2-4; CDR3 protein: CAWRDYTLAKNIQYF
V gene: TRBV6-6; J gene: TRBJ2-5; CDR3 protein: CASSYYSSAQETQYF
V gene: TRBV6-1; J gene: TRBJ1-2; CDR3 protein: CASSMTDYGYTF
V gene: TRBV7-3; J gene: TRBJ2-1; CDR3 protein: CASSFSRTSGMNEQFF
V gene: TRBV11-3; J gene: TRBJ2-2; CDR3 protein: CASSFIVGELFF
V gene: TRBV5-1; J gene: TRBJ2-1; CDR3 protein: CASRDGTSVYNEQFF
V gene: TRBV28; J gene: TRBJ1-1; CDR3 protein: CASSLRVPPEAFF
V gene: TRBV19; J gene: TRBJ1-1; CDR3 protein: CASSRDRTMNTEAFF
V gene: TRBV6-5; J gene: TRBJ2-3; CDR3 protein: CASSYTRTGDDTQYF
V gene: TRBV29-1; J gene: TRBJ2-1; CDR3 protein: CSVALGTFYNEQFF
V gene: TRBV28; J gene: TRBJ2-1; CDR3 protein: CASSRQTGYNEQFF
V gene: TRBV15; J gene: TRBJ2-4; CDR3 protein: CATSRDPSGTNIQYF
V gene: TRBV28; J gene: TRBJ2-7; CDR3 protein: CASHTGQGDYEQYF
V gene: TRBV10-3; J gene: TRBJ2-1; CDR3 protein: CAISERLAGNEQFF
V gene: TRBV4-3; J gene: TRBJ2-5; CDR3 protein: CASSRLAGKETQYF
V gene: TRBV30; J gene: TRBJ2-2; CDR3 protein: CAWSVLRGTGELFF
V gene: TRBV4-1; J gene: TRBJ2-7; CDR3 protein: CASSQVSSQGGYEQYF
V gene: TRBV5-1; J gene: TRBJ2-2; CDR3 protein: CASKQGKANTGELFF
V gene: TRBV18; J gene: TRBJ1-1; CDR3 protein: CASSPLQGAFF
V gene: TRBV5-1; J gene: TRBJ2-3; CDR3 protein: CASSVTVTDTQYF
V gene: TRBV11-2; J gene: TRBJ2-1; CDR3 protein: CASSSGTSGTWQFF
V gene: TRBV7-9; J gene: TRBJ1-1; CDR3 protein: CASSPRVGEGGTEAFF
V gene: TRBV30; J gene: TRBJ1-4; CDR3 protein: CAWNAGGYLGEKLFF
V gene: TRBV29-1; J gene: TRBJ1-5; CDR3 protein: CSVGGEDQPQHF
V gene: TRBV19; J gene: TRBJ2-1; CDR3 protein: CASGLAGDHPYNEQFF
V gene: TRBV5-1; J gene: TRBJ2-7; CDR3 protein: CATKKGPGDSYEQYF
V gene: TRBV5-4; J gene: TRBJ2-7; CDR3 protein: CASSPGLVQSSYEQYF
V gene: TRBV2; J gene: TRBJ2-4; CDR3 protein: CASSEARASGKNIQYF
V gene: TRBV7-2; J gene: TRBJ2-2; CDR3 protein: CASSNRQGNTGELFF
V gene: TRBV28; J gene: TRBJ1-1; CDR3 protein: CASSFQNTEAFF
V gene: TRBV2; J gene: TRBJ1-5; CDR3 protein: CASRGISNQPQHF
V gene: TRBV6-4; J gene: TRBJ2-2; CDR3 protein: CASSETRGIGELFF
V gene: TRBV11-1; J gene: TRBJ2-5; CDR3 protein: CASSLAAGAGETQYF
V gene: TRBV7-6; J gene: TRBJ2-2; CDR3 protein: CASSLDRLVTGELFF
V gene: TRBV19; J gene: TRBJ1-1; CDR3 protein: CASSITGAQRLAFF
V gene: TRBV7-2; J gene: TRBJ2-1; CDR3 protein: CASSSTSGAYNEQFF
V gene: TRBV28; J gene: TRBJ2-7; CDR3 protein: CASGGDGQAAYEQYF
V gene: TRBV19; J gene: TRBJ2-1; CDR3 protein: CASSILSGEQFF
V gene: TRBV30; J gene: TRBJ2-3; CDR3 protein: CAWSVVGGRTDTQYF
V gene: TRBV29-1; J gene: TRBJ2-2; CDR3 protein: CSVQGDRQGTNTGELFF
V gene: TRBV28; J gene: TRBJ2-7; CDR3 protein: CASNKGQQYF
V gene: TRBV6-5; J gene: TRBJ2-1; CDR3 protein: CASRWGGSSYNEQFF
V gene: TRBV5-6; J gene: TRBJ2-3; CDR3 protein: CASSSDSTGRSAQYF
V gene: TRBV28; J gene: TRBJ2-3; CDR3 protein: CASSPIGTGGAVTQYF
V gene: TRBV7-9; J gene: TRBJ2-1; CDR3 protein: CASSLLGSNNEQFF
V gene: TRBV28; J gene: TRBJ2-7; CDR3 protein: CASSFMAGVVQYF
V gene: TRBV5-1; J gene: TRBJ2-1; CDR3 protein: CASSLGAGGNEQFF